A single sample is the source of the 23 T cell receptor beta chains below, sequenced in a study of regulatory dendritic cells for organ transplantation (dated by TCRdb to 2016 to 2017). Which antigens these TCRs recognize remains unknown. Library method: the immunoSEQ multiplex PCR assay. This is the immuneACCESS table as TCRdb keeps it, with only in-frame sequences that have V and J called. A part of the clones is gone; compared with another copy, unresolved V genes explain less than half, and the rest is unexplained. The sample data list approximately 22,000 clones, and approximately 85% of these were observed just once. Just under 0.7% of the sample comes from the top ten. Sorted T cell subsets were CFSE-labeled and co-cultured for 4 to 5 days with allogeneic regulatory or mature dendritic cells at a 1:10 DC:T ratio. Sequencing input: naive CD4+ T cells from blood cultured with regulatory dendritic cells. In light of the paper, this sample's cell subset or site label describes: CD45RA+ naive T cells. These receptors were obtained from a human donor in good health.

The rearrangement uses TRBV6-6 and TRBJ1-1; maybe TRBD1 (5 bases). CDR3 length: 15 amino acids. Trimming pared 0 bases from V and 1 base from J, leaving 9 bases between. The germline CDR1 and CDR2 sequences are MNHNY and SVGAGI (reference sequence). The CDR3 sequence: CASSYSQGANTEAFF. The CDR3 region has the DNA TGTGCCAGCAGTTACTCCCAGGGAGCGAACACTGAAGCTTTCTTT.

V usage is TRBV5-8 and J usage is TRBJ1-2; a possible D gene is TRBD1 (5 bases). The germline V gene encodes CDR1 SGHTS and CDR2 YDEGEE. The V gene lost 0 bases and the J gene lost 2 bases, with 11 bases spanning the gap. The CDR3 extends over 15 amino acids. CDR3 region: CASSLEAGTNYGYTF. CDR3 nucleotides: TGTGCCAGCAGCTTGGAGGCAGGGACGAACTATGGCTACACCTTC. The full variable domain, in which reference TRBV5-8 and TRBJ1-2 provide the parts outside the CDR3, is EAGVTQSPTHLIKTRGQQATLRCSPISGHTSVYWYQQALGLGLQFLLWYDEGEERNRGNFPPRFSGRQFPNYSSELNVNALELEDSALYLCASSLEAGTNYGYTFGSGTRLTVV.

V is TRBV28 and J is TRBJ2-1; 11 nucleotides align to TRBD1. This CDR3 is built from 15 residues. With 5 bases clipped from V and 7 bases from J, the junction kept 7 bases outside the gene matches. The germline CDR1 and CDR2 sequences are MDHEN and SYDVKM. The CDR3 loop reads CASSIRDRGANEQFF. CDR3 nucleotide sequence: TGTGCCAGCAGTATCAGGGACAGGGGGGCGAATGAGCAGTTCTTC.

J is TRBJ2-3 and V is TRBV6-1; 9 bases agree with TRBD1. Germline V gene data show CDR1 as MNHNS and CDR2 as SASEGT. The trim removed 6 bases at V and 2 bases at J, leaving 6 bases unmatched. The CDR3 has 15 amino acids. The DNA of the CDR3 is TGTGCCAGCAGCCGACAGGGGGTCACCACAGATACGCAGTATTTT. Amino acids: CASSRQGVTTDTQYF.

This chain joins TRBV7-9 and TRBJ2-2; D unresolved. Trimming took 6 bases from V and 3 from J, leaving 11 bases between them. The CDR3 loop spans 14 amino acids. Germline loops: CDR1 SEHNR, CDR2 FQNEAQ (reference sequence). The CDR3 DNA follows: TGTGCCAGCAGGGCAGGTTTAGACACCGGGGAGCTGTTTTTT. Amino acid sequence: CASRAGLDTGELFF.

The V and J genes are TRBV28 and TRBJ1-1; D may be TRBD1 (5 bases). The CDR3 runs to 15 residues. V shed 7 bases and J shed 0 bases, with 15 bases lying between them. The germline gives CDR1 MDHEN, CDR2 SYDVKM. The CDR3: CASKILGHLNTEAFF. CDR3 nucleotides: TGTGCCAGCAAAATCTTAGGACATCTGAACACTGAAGCTTTCTTT.

The chain employs TRBV7-8 and TRBJ2-5; D is undetermined. CDR1 SGHVS and CDR2 FQNEAQ come from the germline V gene. This CDR3 is built from 14 residues. V was trimmed by 1 base and J by 5 bases, leaving 11 bases between them. CDR3 DNA sequence: TGTGCCAGCAGCTTAGTGAGGATGGGGGAGACCCAGTACTTC. Encoded protein: CASSLVRMGETQYF.

This sequence joins TRBV7-8 and TRBJ1-5; perhaps TRBD1 as D (5 bases). The V gene's germline CDR1 is SGHVS and CDR2 FQNEAQ. V shed 2 bases and J shed 0 bases, with 20 bases lying between them. The CDR3 is made up of 19 amino acids. CDR3 protein: CASSLTLAGRPYSNQPQHF. In nucleotides, the CDR3 is TGTGCCAGCAGCTTAACGCTGGCAGGGAGACCATATAGCAATCAGCCCCAGCATTTT.

The rearrangement links TRBV29-1 to TRBJ1-2, with a possible D match to TRBD1 (6 bases). Trimming stripped 7 bases from V and 6 bases from J, with 21 bases between. This CDR3 spans 14 amino acids. CDR1 and CDR2 from the germline V gene are SQVTM and ANQGSEA. CDR3 DNA: TGCAGCGCGCGAGATACAGGGTCCGTCAATGGCTACACCTTC. Protein sequence: CSARDTGSVNGYTF.

The rearrangement uses TRBV5-4 and TRBJ2-1; TRBD2 aligns across 14 bases. Germline V gene sequence: CDR1 SGHNT, CDR2 YYREEE (reference sequence). The CDR3 has 17 amino acids. The V and J ends lost 4 bases and 6 bases, in that order; junction bases with no gene match: 9. The CDR3 sequence: CASSTTGTSGGFNEQFF. The CDR3 coding sequence is TGTGCCAGCAGCACAACCGGGACTAGCGGGGGATTCAATGAGCAGTTCTTC.

The chain couples TRBV10-1 to TRBJ1-1; D gene uncertain. This CDR3 spans 12 amino acids. CDR1 is WNHNN and CDR2 is SYGVQD in the germline V gene (reference sequence). The DNA of the CDR3 is TGCGGTAAACTCCTCCGGGACACTGAAGCTTTCTTT. Protein: CGKLLRDTEAFF.

This clone was seen only once. At one boundary the junction diverges from the germline segment, which might be a read error. The chain uses TRBV7-7 and TRBJ2-5, with 7 bases aligning to TRBD1. The CDR3 sequence is 15 residues long. Per the germline V gene, CDR1 is SSHAT and CDR2 is FNYEAQ (reference sequence). CDR3 in DNA: TGTGCTAGCAGCTTAGAAGTAACAGGGGAGCAAACCCAGTACTTC. Its protein product is CASSLEVTGEQTQYF.

The V and J genes are TRBV28 and TRBJ2-7; 9 nucleotides align to TRBD1. The V gene end was trimmed by 10 bases and the J gene end by 2 bases; junction bases not matched to a gene: 3. Germline values: CDR1 MDHEN, CDR2 SYDVKM. The CDR3 is 12 amino acids. The CDR3 DNA reads as TGTGCCACCAGGACAGGGGCCTACGAGCAGTACTTC. Its protein product is CATRTGAYEQYF. The full variable domain, its missing parts supplied by reference TRBV28 and TRBJ2-7, is DVKVTQSSRYLVKRTGEKVFLECVQDMDHENMFWYRQDPGLGLRLIYFSYDVKMKEKGDIPEGYSVSREKKERFSLILESASTNQTSMYLCATRTGAYEQYFGPGTRLTVT.

The chain combines TRBV30 with TRBJ1-3; no definite D call. Looked up from germline, CDR1 is GTSNPN and CDR2 is SVGIG (reference sequence). V dropped 2 bases and J dropped 3 bases, with 8 bases sitting between them. The CDR3 totals 13 residues. CDR3 sequence (DNA): TGTGCCTGGAGTACCGACTTTGGAAACACCATATATTTT. Translating gives CAWSTDFGNTIYF.

The rearrangement joins TRBV12-5 to TRBJ1-4; a weak D match, TRBD1 (5 bases). Deletions cut 2 bases from V and 0 bases from J, with 13 bases between. Germline-derived CDR1 and CDR2 are LGHNT and FRNRAP. CDR3 length equals 17 residues. The CDR3 DNA reads as TGTGCTAGTGGTTTGACCCCGACAGCCGCAACTAATGAAAAACTGTTTTTT. It translates to CASGLTPTAATNEKLFF.

This clone was seen once. The chain links TRBV6-5 to TRBJ1-2, with 8 bases identical to TRBD1. V was clipped by 5 bases and J by 3 bases; unmatched bases: 5. This CDR3 has 14 amino acids. Per germline, CDR1 MNHEY and CDR2 SVGAGI. The CDR3: CASSQDRVDYGYTF. The DNA of the CDR3 is TGTGCCAGCAGTCAGGACAGGGTCGACTATGGCTACACCTTC.

The chain couples TRBV6-5 to TRBJ2-7; 8 nucleotides match TRBD1. Germline CDR1 is MNHEY and CDR2 is SVGAGI. V was clipped by 6 bases and J by 6 bases; unmatched bases: 10. This CDR3 is built from 14 residues. CDR3 loop: CASRRTGSFVEQYF. The CDR3 nucleotides read TGTGCCAGCAGACGGACAGGGAGCTTCGTCGAGCAGTACTTC.

The V call is TRBV19, the J call TRBJ1-3; 7 nucleotides align to TRBD1. V shed 5 bases, J shed 0 bases, and the junction held 4 bases outside the gene matches. The CDR3 totals 15 residues. Per the germline V gene, CDR1 is LNHDA and CDR2 is SQIVND (reference sequence). CDR3 DNA: TGTGCCAGTAGTCTCACAGGGGCCTCTGGAAACACCATATATTTT. This translates into CASSLTGASGNTIYF.

The chain carries TRBV28 and TRBJ1-5, with 9 positions matching TRBD1. Losses at the gene ends were 1 base for V and 5 bases for J; bases not matched to a gene: 3. The CDR3 length is 15 residues. CDR1 is MDHEN and CDR2 is SYDVKM in the germline V gene. CDR3 residues: CASSLYGQGHQPQHF. As DNA, the CDR3 is TGTGCCAGCAGTTTATACGGACAGGGGCATCAGCCCCAGCATTTT.

This sequence joins TRBV7-2 and TRBJ2-2; possible D gene TRBD1, 5 bases. The CDR3 is made up of 17 amino acids. The germline V gene encodes CDR1 SGHTA and CDR2 FQGNSA. V was cut by 2 bases and J by 7 bases, with 20 bases left in between. CDR3 in amino acids: CASSLRGPTLGGGELFF. DNA of the CDR3: TGTGCCAGCAGCTTAAGGGGTCCGACGTTGGGTGGCGGGGAGCTGTTTTTT. Full variable domain (rest looked up from reference TRBV7-2 and TRBJ2-2): GAGVSQSPSNKVTEKGKDVELRCDPISGHTALYWYRQSLGQGLEFLIYFQGNSAPDKSGLPSDRFSAERTGGSVSTLTIQRTQQEDSAVYLCASSLRGPTLGGGELFFGEGSRLTVL.

To note about this clone: At one end, the junction sequence differs from germline, possibly due to a read error. The chain has TRBV9 and TRBJ2-3; the D gene is possibly TRBD2 (5 bases). This CDR3 comprises 14 residues. From germline, CDR1 is SGDLS and CDR2 YYNGEE. The CDR3 region has the DNA TGTGCCAGCAGCGTAGGGGCTAGCATAGATACGCAGTATTTT. It specifies CASSVGASIDTQYF.

V gene TRBV7-3 combines with J gene TRBJ2-1; 10 positions match TRBD1. There are 15 residues in the CDR3. The germline V gene encodes CDR1 SGHTA and CDR2 FQGTGA. After removal of 5 bases from V and 2 bases from J, the junction contained 3 bases not matched to a gene. The CDR3 nucleotides are TGTGCCAGCAGCGACGGACAGGGGGCCTACAATGAGCAGTTCTTC. This encodes CASSDGQGAYNEQFF.

This chain uses TRBV28 with TRBJ2-7; 8 nucleotides align to TRBD1. The CDR3 loop spans 16 amino acids. With 4 bases clipped from V and 5 bases from J, the junction kept 13 bases outside the gene matches. Germline assignment: CDR1 MDHEN and CDR2 SYDVKM. Here the CDR3 DNA reads TGTGCCAGCAGTTCCGGTTTCAGGGGGCGCGTCGACGAGCAGTACTTC. Translated: CASSSGFRGRVDEQYF.